A selection of T cell receptor beta chains follows, all from one sample in a study of control samples from healthy donors and cancer patients. The assay was immunoSEQ multiplex PCR, and TCRdb's table has in-frame clones only and misses some. Among 85,000 to 100,000 clones listed, approximately 95% were seen once. Sequenced: blood. The receptors shown here come from a man in his late teens or twenties in good health. CDR3s include the opening cysteine and the closing phenylalanine or tryptophan. D genes are given only for firm matches. Clone size is not always given. Where it is, it says once, few, many or a class for expanded clones.

-	TRBJ1-2	TRBV11-2	-	CASSLEGEGYTF	TGTGCCAGCAGCTTAGAGGGGGAAGGCTACACCTTC
-	TRBJ1-2	TRBV7-9	-	CASSGRPNYGYTF	TGTGCCAGCAGTGGCAGGCCTAACTATGGCTACACCTTC
-	TRBJ1-1	TRBV12-5	TRBD1	CASGLAGQGRTEAFF	TGTGCTAGTGGTTTGGCCGGACAGGGTAGAACTGAAGCTTTCTTT
-	TRBJ2-7	TRBV6-5	TRBD1	CASSTRQGRNEQYF	TGTGCCAGCAGTACAAGACAGGGGAGGAACGAGCAGTACTTC
-	TRBJ1-2	TRBV7-9	TRBD1	CASSPITGQDPYGYTF	TGTGCCAGCAGCCCGATTACAGGACAGGATCCCTATGGCTACACCTTC
-	TRBJ2-1	TRBV28	-	CASRRDTGIVDPYNEQFF	TGTGCCAGCAGAAGGGACACGGGTATCGTAGATCCCTACAATGAGCAGTTCTTC
-	TRBJ2-3	TRBV5-1	TRBD2	CASVLAGGTDTQYF	TGCGCCAGCGTTCTAGCGGGGGGCACAGATACGCAGTATTTT
-	TRBJ1-1	TRBV9	-	CASSVGSGLGTEAFF	TGTGCCAGCAGCGTCGGATCAGGGCTGGGCACTGAAGCTTTCTTT
-	TRBJ2-5	TRBV27	-	CASSSSKGTQYF	TGTGCCAGCAGTTCATCCAAGGGGACCCAGTACTTC
once	TRBJ1-2	TRBV7-9	-	CASSPPTDANYGYTF	TGTGCCAGCAGCCCCCCCACAGATGCTAACTATGGCTACACCTTC
once	TRBJ2-1	TRBV29-1	TRBD2	CSVEQQPGLAGGPSYNEQFF	TGCAGCGTTGAACAGCAACCGGGACTAGCGGGAGGGCCCTCCTACAATGAGCAGTTCTTC
once	TRBJ1-1	TRBV15	-	CATSRDSGTSTEAFF	TGTGCCACCAGCAGAGACTCCGGGACAAGCACTGAAGCTTTCTTT
-	TRBJ2-1	TRBV13	TRBD2	CASSLRTGLAAGEQFF	TGTGCCAGCAGCCTAAGGACCGGACTAGCGGCGGGTGAGCAGTTCTTC
-	TRBJ1-6	TRBV11-2	TRBD1	CASSLRPGTANSPLHF	TGTGCCAGCAGCCTTCGACCCGGGACAGCAAATTCACCCCTCCACTTT
-	TRBJ2-7	TRBV7-3	TRBD1	CASSLTVRTGANEQYF	TGTGCCAGCAGCTTAACTGTACGGACAGGGGCCAACGAGCAGTACTTC
-	TRBJ1-2	TRBV14	TRBD1	CASSLQGDYGYTF	TGTGCCAGCAGCCTACAGGGGGACTATGGCTACACCTTC
-	TRBJ2-1	TRBV7-3	-	CASSRTVAVSSYNEQFF	TGTGCCAGCAGCCGGACCGTAGCGGTGAGCTCCTACAATGAGCAGTTCTTC
-	TRBJ2-4	TRBV4-1	TRBD2	CASSLGVLAVAKNIQYF	TGCGCCAGCAGCCTCGGGGTACTAGCGGTAGCCAAAAACATTCAGTACTTC
once	TRBJ1-2	TRBV5-5	-	CASSLDPSQGLGYTF	TGTGCCAGCAGCTTGGACCCCTCCCAGGGTCTTGGCTACACCTTC
-	TRBJ2-4	TRBV7-2	TRBD1	CASSGRDSRLAKNIQYF	TGTGCCAGCAGCGGCCGGGACAGCCGACTAGCCAAAAACATTCAGTACTTC
once	TRBJ1-1	TRBV3-1/TRBV3-2	-	CASSQTRVVNTEAFF	TGTGCCAGCAGCCAAACAAGGGTGGTGAACACTGAAGCTTTCTTT
-	TRBJ2-1	TRBV6-4	-	CASSTGTDSNEQFF	TGTGCCAGCAGCACCGGGACGGACTCTAATGAGCAGTTCTTC
-	TRBJ2-7	TRBV30	-	CAWKVSSSYEQYF	TGTGCCTGGAAGGTGTCAAGCTCCTACGAGCAGTACTTC
-	TRBJ1-1	TRBV30	-	CAWGLWGNTEAFF	TGTGCCTGGGGACTGTGGGGGAACACTGAAGCTTTCTTT
-	TRBJ1-6	TRBV7-2	TRBD1	CASSPQTGENSPLHF	TGTGCCAGCAGCCCCCAAACAGGGGAAAATTCACCCCTCCACTTT
-	TRBJ2-7	TRBV10-1	-	CASTPGLYYEQYF	TGCGCCAGCACACCGGGACTTTACTACGAGCAGTACTTC
-	TRBJ2-2	TRBV2	-	CASSPAGELFF	TGTGCCAGCAGCCCCGCCGGGGAGCTGTTTTTT
-	TRBJ2-5	TRBV19	-	CASSKVWRGRQETQYF	TGTGCCAGTAGTAAGGTCTGGCGGGGGCGACAAGAGACCCAGTACTTC
once	TRBJ1-3	TRBV19	-	CASSTRGNTIYF	TGTGCCAGTAGTACCAGAGGAAACACCATATATTTT
-	TRBJ1-3	TRBV15	-	CATSRENLLSTGNTIYF	TGTGCCACCAGCAGGGAAAACCTCCTAAGTACTGGAAACACCATATATTTT
-	TRBJ2-5	TRBV2	-	CASMVRAEETQYF	TGTGCCAGCATGGTCAGGGCCGAAGAGACCCAGTACTTC
-	TRBJ1-3	TRBV7-9	-	CASRDGPYSGNTIYF	TGTGCCAGCAGGGACGGGCCGTACTCTGGAAACACCATATATTTT
-	TRBJ1-5	TRBV5-5	TRBD1	CASSPSGQGNQPQHF	TGTGCCAGCAGTCCGTCGGGACAGGGCAATCAGCCCCAGCATTTT
-	TRBJ2-1	TRBV7-2	-	CASSQRRRYSYNEQFF	TGTGCCAGCAGCCAACGCCGCCGATACTCCTACAATGAGCAGTTCTTC
once	TRBJ2-1	TRBV7-9	-	CASSLVPAALSNEQFF	TGTGCCAGCAGCTTAGTTCCCGCGGCTCTGAGCAATGAGCAGTTCTTC
-	TRBJ2-6	TRBV5-4	TRBD2	CASRNGTSGASGANVLTF	TGTGCCAGCAGGAATGGGACTAGCGGAGCCTCTGGGGCCAACGTCCTGACTTTC
-	TRBJ2-7	TRBV19	TRBD2	CASSIGGSSYEQYF	TGTGCCAGTAGTATTGGCGGGAGCTCCTACGAGCAGTACTTC
-	TRBJ1-1	TRBV30	TRBD1	CACRGQPNTEAFF	TGTGCCTGCCGGGGACAGCCGAACACTGAAGCTTTCTTT
-	TRBJ1-4	TRBV5-1	TRBD1	CASSPGTGRDEKLFF	TGCGCCAGCAGCCCCGGGACAGGGAGGGATGAAAAACTGTTTTTT
-	TRBJ2-7	TRBV6-5	TRBD1	CASSDSDRDGEQYF	TGTGCCAGCAGTGACTCGGACAGGGATGGCGAGCAGTACTTC
-	TRBJ1-1	TRBV27	-	CASSLSLSTEAFF	TGTGCCAGCAGTTTAAGTCTGAGCACTGAAGCTTTCTTT
-	TRBJ2-2	TRBV2	-	CASRTGSVTGELFF	TGTGCCAGCAGAACAGGGTCGGTCACCGGGGAGCTGTTTTTT
-	TRBJ1-2	TRBV18	-	CASSPPAGFGGSVRTYGYTF	TGTGCCAGCTCACCACCTGCGGGATTTGGAGGATCTGTGCGCACCTATGGCTACACCTTC
-	TRBJ1-2	TRBV30	-	CAWNLGGNYGYTF	TGTGCCTGGAATTTGGGGGGAAACTATGGCTACACCTTC
-	TRBJ2-3	TRBV7-8	-	CASSTGHSTDTQYF	TGTGCCAGCAGCACGGGCCATAGTACAGATACGCAGTATTTT
-	TRBJ1-2	TRBV10-2	TRBD1	CASRDRGFLGGYTF	TGCGCCAGCCGGGACAGGGGGTTTCTTGGCGGCTACACCTTC
-	TRBJ2-1	TRBV18	-	CASSDKSYNEQFF	TGTGCCAGCTCAGACAAATCCTACAATGAGCAGTTCTTC
-	TRBJ1-5	TRBV7-8	-	CASSLGVGLGQPQHF	TGTGCCAGCAGCTTAGGGGTGGGTTTGGGCCAGCCCCAGCATTTT
-	TRBJ1-4	TRBV4-3	-	CASSQDRGEKLFF	TGCGCCAGCAGCCAAGATAGGGGTGAAAAACTGTTTTTT
few	TRBJ2-2	TRBV30	TRBD2	CAWSVLGLATGELFF	TGTGCCTGGAGTGTCCTCGGACTAGCCACCGGGGAGCTGTTTTTT
-	TRBJ1-1	TRBV6-5	-	CASSYSFGGGTEAFF	TGTGCCAGCAGTTACTCGTTTGGGGGGGGGACTGAAGCTTTCTTT
-	TRBJ1-1	TRBV10-2	TRBD1	CASSEIAYRGSTEAFF	TGCGCCAGCAGTGAGATCGCCTACAGGGGAAGTACTGAAGCTTTCTTT
-	TRBJ1-6	TRBV5-1	TRBD1	CASSLMDRVAYNSPLHF	TGCGCCAGCAGCTTGATGGACAGGGTGGCCTATAATTCACCCCTCCACTTT
-	TRBJ2-3	TRBV11-2	TRBD2	CASSLDIAGGPPQYF	TGTGCCAGCAGCTTAGATATAGCGGGGGGCCCTCCGCAGTATTTT
-	TRBJ2-3	TRBV7-2	-	CASSSPLTPDTQYF	TGTGCCAGCAGCTCTCCGTTGACTCCCGATACGCAGTATTTT